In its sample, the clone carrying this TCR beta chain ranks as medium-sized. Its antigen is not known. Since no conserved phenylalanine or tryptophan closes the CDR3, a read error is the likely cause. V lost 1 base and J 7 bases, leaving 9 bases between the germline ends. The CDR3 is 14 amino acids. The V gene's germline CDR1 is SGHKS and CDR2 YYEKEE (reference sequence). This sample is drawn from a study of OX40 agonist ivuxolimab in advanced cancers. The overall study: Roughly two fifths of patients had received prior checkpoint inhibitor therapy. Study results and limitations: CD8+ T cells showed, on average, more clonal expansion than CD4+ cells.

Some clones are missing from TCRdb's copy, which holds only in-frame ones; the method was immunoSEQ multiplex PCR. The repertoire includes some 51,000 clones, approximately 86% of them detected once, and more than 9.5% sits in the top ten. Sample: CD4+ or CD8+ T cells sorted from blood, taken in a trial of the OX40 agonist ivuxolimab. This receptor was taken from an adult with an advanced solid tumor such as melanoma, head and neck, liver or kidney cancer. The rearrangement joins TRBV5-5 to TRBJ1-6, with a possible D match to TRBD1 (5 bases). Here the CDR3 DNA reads TGTGCCAGCAGCTTGTGGGGGGACAATTCACCCCTCCACCTT. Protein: CASSLWGDNSPLHL.